A single sample gave rise to the 7 T cell receptor beta chains below, sequenced in a study of beta chain features in type 1 diabetes (dated by TCRdb to between 2018 and 2020). Library prep was done by the immunoSEQ multiplex PCR assay. The High Capacity cDNA Reverse Transcription Kit was used to reverse transcribe all of the isolated RNA, meaning that expressed TCRB transcripts were what got sequenced. TCRdb took this table from immuneACCESS and kept in-frame rearrangements with V and J called. Such tables lack part of the clones; where checked against another copy, unresolved V genes explain under half of the gap, and the rest is unexplained. The sample includes 200,000 to 250,000 clones, with about 11% observed a single time. The top ten clonotypes cover 1% to 1.5% of the sample. Sequencing used central memory CD4+ T cells from blood. Receptors were obtained from a man younger than 35 in good health.

In its sample, this clone was seen a few times. The genes are TRBV23-1 and TRBJ2-7, with 14 bases identical to TRBD2. TRBV23-1 is identified as an open reading frame with a role that is uncertain. The ends lost 0 bases at V and 5 bases at J; junction bases unmatched: 9. The CDR3 covers 18 residues. The CDR3 reads CASSQSRLAGGPVHEQYF. In nucleotides, the CDR3 is TGCGCCAGCAGTCAATCTCGACTAGCGGGAGGGCCTGTGCACGAGCAGTACTTC.

The J gene is TRBJ1-1, the V gene TRBV30, with D possibly being TRBD1 (5 bases). This CDR3 has 14 amino acids. Germline CDR1 GTSNPN, CDR2 SVGIG (reference sequence). Between the trimmed V and J ends, which lost 3 bases and 4 bases, there was a span of 15 bases. The CDR3 loop is CAWRKGRAPTEAFF. CDR3 coding DNA: TGTGCCTGGAGAAAAGGCAGGGCACCCACTGAAGCTTTCTTT.

At least ten counts were recorded for this clone. The sample contains more than one DNA sequence encoding this CDR3. The chain uses TRBV5-8 and TRBJ2-1, with TRBD2 matching 10 bases. Trimming at V came to 4 bases and at J to 8 bases, leaving 15 bases not matched to a gene. The CDR3 is 17 residues long. Per the germline V gene, CDR1 is SGHTS and CDR2 is YDEGEE. The DNA of the CDR3 is TGTGCCAGCAGCCACCGACTAGCGGGTGCTGAAGTTGATGAGCAGTTCTTC. It specifies CASSHRLAGAEVDEQFF.

This clone was seen only a few times. This chain connects TRBV30 to TRBJ1-2; D may be TRBD1 (5 bases). Between the trimmed V and J ends, which lost 8 bases and 2 bases, there was a span of 12 bases. The CDR3 length is 12 residues. Germline CDR1 and CDR2: GTSNPN and SVGIG (reference sequence). The CDR3 sequence is CAGRDGNYGYTF. DNA of the CDR3: TGTGCCGGAAGGGACGGGAACTATGGCTACACCTTC.

At least ten counts were recorded for this clone. In the same sample, other DNA sequences code for this CDR3. The rearrangement uses TRBV5-1 and TRBJ2-5; D may be TRBD2 (5 bases). Germline V CDR1 and CDR2: SGHRS, YFSETQ. With 2 bases removed from V and 5 bases from J, the gap between germline ends came to 10 bases. This CDR3 has 13 residues. The CDR3 DNA reads as TGCGCCAGCAGCTTTGGGGTAGCGGAGACCCAGTACTTC. Translated, it gives CASSFGVAETQYF.

This clone was counted only a few times. The genes are TRBV5-1 and TRBJ1-5, with TRBD1 identical over 7 bases. The trim removed 0 bases at V and 3 bases at J, leaving 9 bases unmatched. The CDR3 has 17 amino acids. Germline V gives CDR1 SGHRS, CDR2 YFSETQ. In DNA form, the CDR3 reads TGCGCCAGCAGCTTGGCCCCGACGGACAGGTCCAATCAGCCCCAGCATTTT. Encoded protein: CASSLAPTDRSNQPQHF.

This clone showed up just a few times. A much larger clone lies one base from this, so it may be a read error. This chain links TRBV19 with TRBJ2-1; either TRBD1 or TRBD2 may supply D (7 bases each). CDR1 is LNHDA, CDR2 SQIVND, per germline (reference sequence). Trimming cost V 8 bases and J 5 bases, with 16 bases left between them. This CDR3 is 14 amino acids long. CDR3 protein: CASYDRAGDNEQFF. In nucleotides, the CDR3 is TGTGCCAGTTACGACAGGGCGGGGGACAATGAGCAGTTCTTC.